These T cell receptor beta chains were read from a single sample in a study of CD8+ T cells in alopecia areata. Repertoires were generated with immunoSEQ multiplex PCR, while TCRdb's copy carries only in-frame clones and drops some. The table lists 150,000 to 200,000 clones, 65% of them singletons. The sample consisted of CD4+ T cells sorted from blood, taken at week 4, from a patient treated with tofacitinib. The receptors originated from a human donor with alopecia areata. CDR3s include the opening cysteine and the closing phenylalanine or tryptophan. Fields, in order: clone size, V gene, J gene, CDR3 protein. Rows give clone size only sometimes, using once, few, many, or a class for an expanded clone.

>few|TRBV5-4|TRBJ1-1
CASSLTGVNTEAFF
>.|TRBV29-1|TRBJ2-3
CSVENRTDTQYF
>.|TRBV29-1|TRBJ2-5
CSFYIQETQYF
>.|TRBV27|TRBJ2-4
CASSLDRNIQYF
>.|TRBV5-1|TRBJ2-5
CASSLGLAGRQETQYF
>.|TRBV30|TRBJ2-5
CAWSVGRLGETQYF
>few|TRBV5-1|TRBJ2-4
CASSPQVGNIQYF
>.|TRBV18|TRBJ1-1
CASSPGLNTEAFF
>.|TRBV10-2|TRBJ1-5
CASRDQGSGNQPQHF
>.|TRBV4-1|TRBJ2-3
CASSHVISSTDTQYF
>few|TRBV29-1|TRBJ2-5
CSAGQIQETQYF
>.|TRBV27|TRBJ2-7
CASSFGLTRSSYEQYF
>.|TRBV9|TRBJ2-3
CASSVVGPPTDTQYF
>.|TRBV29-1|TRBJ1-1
CSVEGQGDPEAFF
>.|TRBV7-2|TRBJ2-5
CASSLASGRSQTQYF
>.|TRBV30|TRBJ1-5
CAWRQGKDQPQHF